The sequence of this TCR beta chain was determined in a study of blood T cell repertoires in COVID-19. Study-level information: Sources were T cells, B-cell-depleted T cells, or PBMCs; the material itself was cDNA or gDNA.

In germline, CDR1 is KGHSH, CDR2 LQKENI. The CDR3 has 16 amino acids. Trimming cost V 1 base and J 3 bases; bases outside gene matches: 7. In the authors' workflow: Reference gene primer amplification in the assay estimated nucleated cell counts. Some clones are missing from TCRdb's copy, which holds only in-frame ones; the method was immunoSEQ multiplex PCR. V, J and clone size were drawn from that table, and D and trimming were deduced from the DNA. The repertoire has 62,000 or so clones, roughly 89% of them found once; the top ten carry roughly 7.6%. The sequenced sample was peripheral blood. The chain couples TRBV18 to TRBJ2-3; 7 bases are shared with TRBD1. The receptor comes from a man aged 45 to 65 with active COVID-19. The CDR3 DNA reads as TGTGCCAGCTCACCACAGGGGGCGCTGAATACAGATACGCAGTATTTT. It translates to CASSPQGALNTDTQYF.